This T cell receptor (beta chain) was documented in a study of blood T cell repertoires in COVID-19. This clone was counted a few times. In the original processing: How many nucleated cells were present was estimated from reference gene primer amplification. Repertoires were generated with immunoSEQ multiplex PCR, while TCRdb's copy carries only in-frame clones and drops some. V, J and clone size derive from that table, while D and trimming were established from the DNA sequence. The repertoire consists of under 150,000 clones, with roughly 76% occurring once and the leading ten covering around 14%. This receptor was obtained from a man older than 75 with acute or convalescent COVID-19. The sample was peripheral blood.

The CDR3 region is CASSLGPHYEQYF. CDR3 DNA sequence: TGTGCCAGCAGCTTGGGGCCTCACTACGAGCAGTACTTC. The rearrangement joins TRBV7-3 to TRBJ2-7, with a possible D match to TRBD1 (5 bases). The V end lost 3 bases, the J end lost 3 bases, and 9 bases lay between the germline ends. Per germline, CDR1 SGHTA and CDR2 FQGTGA. There are 13 residues in the CDR3. Full variable domain (rest looked up from reference TRBV7-3 and TRBJ2-7): GAGVSQTPSNKVTEKGKYVELRCDPISGHTALYWYRQSLGQGPEFLIYFQGTGAADDSGLPNDRFFAVRPEGSVSTLKIQRTERGDSAVYLCASSLGPHYEQYFGPGTRLTVT.